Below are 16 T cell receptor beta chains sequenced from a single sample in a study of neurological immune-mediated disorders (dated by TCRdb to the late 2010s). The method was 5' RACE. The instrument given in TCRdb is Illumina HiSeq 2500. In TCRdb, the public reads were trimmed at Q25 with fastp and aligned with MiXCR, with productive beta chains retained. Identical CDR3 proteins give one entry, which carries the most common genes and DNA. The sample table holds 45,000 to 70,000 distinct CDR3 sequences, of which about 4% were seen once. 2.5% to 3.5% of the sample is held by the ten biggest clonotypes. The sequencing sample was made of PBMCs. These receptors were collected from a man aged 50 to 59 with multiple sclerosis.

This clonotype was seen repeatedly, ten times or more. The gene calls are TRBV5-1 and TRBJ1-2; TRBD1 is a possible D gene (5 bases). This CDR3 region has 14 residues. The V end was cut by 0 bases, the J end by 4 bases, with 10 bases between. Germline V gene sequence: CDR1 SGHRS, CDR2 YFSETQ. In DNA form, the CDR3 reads TGCGCCAGCAGCTTGGATTCCGGGGGCTATGGCTACACCTTC. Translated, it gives CASSLDSGGYGYTF.

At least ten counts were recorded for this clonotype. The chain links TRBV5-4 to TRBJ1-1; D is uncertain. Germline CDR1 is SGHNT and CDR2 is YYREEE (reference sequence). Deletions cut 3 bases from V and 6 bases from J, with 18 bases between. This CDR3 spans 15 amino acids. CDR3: CASSSEAQGRAEAFF. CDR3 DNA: TGTGCCAGCAGCTCGGAAGCTCAAGGCCGGGCTGAAGCTTTCTTT.

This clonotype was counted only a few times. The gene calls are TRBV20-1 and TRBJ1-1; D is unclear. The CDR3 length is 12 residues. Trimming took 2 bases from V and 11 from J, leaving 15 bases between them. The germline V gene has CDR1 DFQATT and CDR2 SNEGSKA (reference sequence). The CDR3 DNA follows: TGCAGTGCTAGATTGGCAGCCCCTGGGGCTTTCTTT. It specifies CSARLAAPGAFF.

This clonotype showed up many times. CDR3 in amino acids: CASSLRGWQFF. The CDR3 nucleotides are TGTGCCAGCAGCCTAAGGGGGTGGCAGTTCTTC. The chain recombines TRBV7-9 with TRBJ2-1, with a tentative D call TRBD1 (6 bases). This CDR3 has 11 residues. The germline gives CDR1 SEHNR, CDR2 FQNEAQ (reference sequence). Trimming took 5 bases from V and 12 from J, leaving 11 bases between them.

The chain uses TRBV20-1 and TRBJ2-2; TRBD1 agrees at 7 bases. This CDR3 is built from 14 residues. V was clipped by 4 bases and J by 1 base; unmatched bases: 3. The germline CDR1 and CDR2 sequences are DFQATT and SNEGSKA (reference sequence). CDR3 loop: CSATGQRNTGELFF. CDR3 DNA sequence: TGCAGTGCTACGGGACAGCGGAACACCGGGGAGCTGTTTTTT.

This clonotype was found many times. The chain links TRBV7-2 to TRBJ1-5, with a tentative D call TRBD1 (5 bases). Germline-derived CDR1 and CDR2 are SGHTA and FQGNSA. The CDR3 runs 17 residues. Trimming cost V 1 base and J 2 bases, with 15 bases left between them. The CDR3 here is CASSLGGYGAGNQPQHF. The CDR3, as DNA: TGTGCCAGCAGCTTAGGTGGATATGGGGCTGGCAATCAGCCCCAGCATTTT.

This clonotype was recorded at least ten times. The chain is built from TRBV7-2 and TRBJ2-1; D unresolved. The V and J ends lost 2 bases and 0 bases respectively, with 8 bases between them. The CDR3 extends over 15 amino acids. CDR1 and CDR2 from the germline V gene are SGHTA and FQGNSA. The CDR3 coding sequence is TGTGCCAGCAGCTTATCCCCCTACTCCTACAATGAGCAGTTCTTC. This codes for CASSLSPYSYNEQFF.

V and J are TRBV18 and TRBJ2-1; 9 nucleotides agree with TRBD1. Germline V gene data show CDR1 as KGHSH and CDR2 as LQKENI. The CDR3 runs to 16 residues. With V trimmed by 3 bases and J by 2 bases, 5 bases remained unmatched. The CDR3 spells CASSPGTGMTYNEQFF. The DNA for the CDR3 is TGTGCCAGCTCACCGGGGACAGGGATGACCTACAATGAGCAGTTCTTC.

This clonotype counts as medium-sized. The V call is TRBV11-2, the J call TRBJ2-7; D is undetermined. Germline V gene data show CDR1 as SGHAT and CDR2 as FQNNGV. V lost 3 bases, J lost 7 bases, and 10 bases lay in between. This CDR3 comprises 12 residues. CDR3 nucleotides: TGTGCCAGCAGCTTCCTACGGAGAGAGCAGTACTTC. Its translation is CASSFLRREQYF.

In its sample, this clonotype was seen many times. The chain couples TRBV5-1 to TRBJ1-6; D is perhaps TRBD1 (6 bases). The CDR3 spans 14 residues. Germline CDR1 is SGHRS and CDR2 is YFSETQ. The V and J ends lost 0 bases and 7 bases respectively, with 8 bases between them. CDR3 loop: CASSLAGGNSPLHF. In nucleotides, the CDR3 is TGCGCCAGCAGCTTGGCCGGGGGCAATTCACCCCTCCACTTT.

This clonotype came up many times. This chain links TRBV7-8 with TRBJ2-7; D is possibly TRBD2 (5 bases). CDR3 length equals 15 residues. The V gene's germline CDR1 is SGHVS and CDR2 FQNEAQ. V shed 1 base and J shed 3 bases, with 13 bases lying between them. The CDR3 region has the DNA TGTGCCAGCAGCTTAGACGAACTAGGAGGCTACGAGCAGTACTTC. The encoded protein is CASSLDELGGYEQYF.

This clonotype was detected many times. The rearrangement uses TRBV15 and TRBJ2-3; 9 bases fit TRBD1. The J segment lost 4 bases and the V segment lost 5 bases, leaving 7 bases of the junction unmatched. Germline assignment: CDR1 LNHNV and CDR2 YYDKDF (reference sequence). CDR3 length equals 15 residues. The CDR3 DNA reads TGTGCCACCAGCGGGGGACAGGGTGGAGCAGATACGCAGTATTTT. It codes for CATSGGQGGADTQYF.

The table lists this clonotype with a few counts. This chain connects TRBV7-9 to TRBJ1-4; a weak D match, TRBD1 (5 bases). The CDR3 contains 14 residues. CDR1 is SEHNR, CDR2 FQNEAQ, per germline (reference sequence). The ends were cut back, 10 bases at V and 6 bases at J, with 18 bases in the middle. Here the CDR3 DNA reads TGTGCCACCAAGGAGGACGGGGCCGATGAAAAACTGTTTTTT. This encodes CATKEDGADEKLFF.

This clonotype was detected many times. The CDR3 sequence is CAISPTSGANTGELFF. Here the CDR3 DNA reads TGTGCCATCAGTCCGACTAGCGGAGCGAACACCGGGGAGCTGTTTTTT. The chain links TRBV10-3 to TRBJ2-2; 9 bases map to TRBD2. Germline V gene lookup returns CDR1 ENHRY and CDR2 SYGVKD. The CDR3 runs to 16 residues. V lost 5 bases to trimming and J lost 0 bases; unmatched junction nucleotides: 4.

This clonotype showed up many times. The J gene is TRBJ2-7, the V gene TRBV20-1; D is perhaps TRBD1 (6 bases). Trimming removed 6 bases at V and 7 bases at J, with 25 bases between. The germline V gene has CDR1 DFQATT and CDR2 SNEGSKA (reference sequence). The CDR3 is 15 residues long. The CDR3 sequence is CSAKAGQHRPREQYF. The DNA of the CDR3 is TGCAGTGCCAAGGCCGGACAGCATAGACCTAGGGAGCAGTACTTC.

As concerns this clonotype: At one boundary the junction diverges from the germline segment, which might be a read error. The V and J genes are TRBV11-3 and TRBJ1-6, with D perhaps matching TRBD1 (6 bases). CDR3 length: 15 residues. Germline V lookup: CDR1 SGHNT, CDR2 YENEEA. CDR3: CASSLSGAKNSPLNF. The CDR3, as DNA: TGTGCCAGCAGCTTATCAGGGGCGAAGAATTCACCCCTCAACTTT.